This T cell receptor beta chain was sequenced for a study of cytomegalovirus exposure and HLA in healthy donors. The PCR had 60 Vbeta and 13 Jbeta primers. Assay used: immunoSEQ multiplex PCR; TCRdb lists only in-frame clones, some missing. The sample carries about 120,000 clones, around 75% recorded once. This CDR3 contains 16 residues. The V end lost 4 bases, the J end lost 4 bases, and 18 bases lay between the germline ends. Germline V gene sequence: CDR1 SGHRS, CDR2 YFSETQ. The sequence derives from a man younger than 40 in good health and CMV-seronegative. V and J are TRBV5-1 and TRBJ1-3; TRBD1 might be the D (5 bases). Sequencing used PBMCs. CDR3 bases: TGCGCCAGCAGCCCGGACATTCCGGTTAGGGGAAACACCATATATTTT. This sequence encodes CASSPDIPVRGNTIYF. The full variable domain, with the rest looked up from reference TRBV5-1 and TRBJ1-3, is KAGVTQTPRYLIKTRGQQVTLSCSPISGHRSVSWYQQTPGQGLQFLFEYFSETQRNKGNFPGRFSGRQFSNSRSEMNVSTLELGDSALYLCASSPDIPVRGNTIYFGEGSWLTVV.